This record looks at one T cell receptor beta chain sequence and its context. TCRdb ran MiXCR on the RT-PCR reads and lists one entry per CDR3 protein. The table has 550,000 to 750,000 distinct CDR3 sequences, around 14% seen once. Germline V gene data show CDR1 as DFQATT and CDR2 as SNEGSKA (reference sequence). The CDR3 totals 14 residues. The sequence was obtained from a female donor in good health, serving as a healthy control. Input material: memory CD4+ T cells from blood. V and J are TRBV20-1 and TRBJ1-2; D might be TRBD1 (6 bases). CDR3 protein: CSSRLGAQGYGYTF. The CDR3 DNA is TGCAGCTCAAGGCTGGGGGCGCAGGGCTATGGCTACACCTTC.